This is a list of T cell receptor beta chains from one sample in a study of control samples from healthy donors and cancer patients. TCRdb keeps only in-frame clones here, not all; method: immunoSEQ multiplex PCR. The sample yields 60,000 to 75,000 clones, roughly 87% seen once. Material for sequencing was PBMCs. Source of these receptors: a man aged 55 to 70 with colorectal cancer. Each CDR3 is given with its conserved first and last residue. D genes are given only for firm matches.

d_gene | j_gene | v_gene | CDR3aa
TRBD1 | TRBJ1-1 | TRBV30 | CACQGANTEAFF
- | TRBJ1-1 | TRBV18 | CASSPGLLRAGAFF
TRBD1 | TRBJ1-5 | TRBV12-3/TRBV12-4 | CASSFQGEGPQHF
- | TRBJ1-2 | TRBV2 | CASSEVQTGSYGYTF
- | TRBJ2-3 | TRBV30 | CAWRLSWTSTDTQYF
- | TRBJ1-6 | TRBV5-1 | CASSTTVNSPLHF
- | TRBJ1-5 | TRBV4-1 | CASSIQGSNQPQHF
- | TRBJ2-3 | TRBV5-1 | CASSLPTWGETGPGGTDTQYF
- | TRBJ2-4 | TRBV3-1/TRBV3-2 | CASSQDGVGTNIQYF
- | TRBJ2-3 | TRBV6-2/TRBV6-3 | CASSYEGRHTDTQYF
TRBD1 | TRBJ1-6 | TRBV5-1 | CASSLTGEYSPLHF
TRBD2 | TRBJ2-5 | TRBV6-6 | CASSYGGVAETQYF
TRBD2 | TRBJ2-1 | TRBV19 | CASSRTSGDNEQFF
- | TRBJ2-2 | TRBV21-1 | CASSPWGGLGTGELFF
- | TRBJ2-3 | TRBV11-2 | CASSLFATDTQYF
- | - | TRBV11-2 | CASSLWSHYNEQFF
- | TRBJ1-2 | TRBV19 | CASSIDHQEFYGYTF
- | TRBJ1-4 | TRBV18 | CASSPDRRATNEKLFF
- | TRBJ1-5 | TRBV19 | CASAQGLQPQHF
- | TRBJ2-1 | TRBV6-2/TRBV6-3 | CASNPQGSSYNEQFF
TRBD1 | TRBJ2-5 | TRBV2 | CASSSSGTGIQETQYF
- | TRBJ2-7 | TRBV9 | CASSEPTGRSSYEQYF
TRBD1 | TRBJ1-3 | TRBV28 | CASSFYAGGGDTIYF
- | TRBJ1-6 | TRBV25-1 | CASSEGGNNSPLHF
TRBD1 | TRBJ1-1 | TRBV18 | CASSLRGTGGVNTEAFF
- | TRBJ2-7 | TRBV27 | CASGGGYTYEQYF
TRBD2 | TRBJ2-3 | TRBV7-3 | CASSEGTSGLTDTQYF
TRBD1 | TRBJ1-3 | TRBV2 | CASRGTGTGNTIYF
- | TRBJ1-3 | TRBV9 | CASSVKVGVSSGNTIYF
TRBD1 | TRBJ1-2 | TRBV7-8 | CASSLGQGNYGYTF
TRBD1 | TRBJ2-2 | TRBV29-1 | CSAQTGQGFTGELFF
TRBD2 | TRBJ2-2 | TRBV6-6 | CASSYSLAGVAGELFF
- | TRBJ2-3 | TRBV6-5 | CASNRASSTDTQYF
- | TRBJ2-2 | TRBV9 | CASSAGHLTGELFF
- | TRBJ1-2 | TRBV6-6 | CASSYGGGANKYGYTF
- | TRBJ1-5 | TRBV12-5 | CASGLPSSTPGVRQPQHF
TRBD1 | TRBJ1-1 | TRBV7-9 | CASSLGDRRIF
- | TRBJ2-3 | TRBV7-2 | CASSLLAGRSTDTQYF
- | TRBJ2-1 | TRBV6-5 | CASSYADEQFF
- | TRBJ1-1 | TRBV15 | CATSRGTNTEAFF
TRBD1 | TRBJ1-2 | TRBV5-4 | CASNPGDSLYGYTF
TRBD2 | TRBJ2-1 | TRBV6-2/TRBV6-3 | CASSSLTSGGANEQFF
- | TRBJ2-6 | TRBV5-6 | CASSLRVSGANVLTF
- | TRBJ2-3 | TRBV5-1 | CASSSYTDTQYF
- | TRBJ2-3 | TRBV11-1 | CASSPRLDGSADTQYF
- | TRBJ2-7 | TRBV20-1 | CSARGPYEQYF
TRBD1 | TRBJ2-7 | TRBV7-2 | CASSPGQGYSYEQYF
TRBD1 | TRBJ1-3 | TRBV15 | CATSRGTGAPGNTIYF
- | TRBJ2-5 | TRBV24-1 | CATSDQDRPETQYF
- | TRBJ1-1 | TRBV9 | CASSVAPGYTEAFF
- | TRBJ2-7 | TRBV6-1 | CASSERYEQYF
TRBD1 | TRBJ2-7 | TRBV7-9 | CASSTQGQGPHEQYF
- | TRBJ2-7 | TRBV5-5 | CASSLGPPRRAYEQYF